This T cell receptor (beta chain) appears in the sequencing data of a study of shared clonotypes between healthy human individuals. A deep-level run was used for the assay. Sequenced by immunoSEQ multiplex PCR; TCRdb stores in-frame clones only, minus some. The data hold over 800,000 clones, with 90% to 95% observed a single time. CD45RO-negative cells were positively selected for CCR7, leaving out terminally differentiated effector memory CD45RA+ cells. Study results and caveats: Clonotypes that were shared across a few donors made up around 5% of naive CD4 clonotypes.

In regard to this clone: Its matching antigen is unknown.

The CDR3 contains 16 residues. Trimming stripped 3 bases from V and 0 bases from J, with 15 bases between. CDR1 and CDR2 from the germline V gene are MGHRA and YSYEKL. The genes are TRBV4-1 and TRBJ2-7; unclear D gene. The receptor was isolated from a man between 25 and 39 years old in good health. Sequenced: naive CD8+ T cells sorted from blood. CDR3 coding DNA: TGCGCCAGCAGCCAGGAGCCCACCATCCCCTCCTACGAGCAGTACTTC. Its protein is CASSQEPTIPSYEQYF.